Listed below are T cell receptor beta chains from one sample, sequenced in a study of T-cell memory formation after mild COVID-19. TCRdb reanalysed the 5' RACE reads using MiXCR and keeps one entry per CDR3 protein. The profile shows around 500,000 distinct CDR3 sequences, around a sixth of them singletons. Input material: PBMCs or a T cell subset sorted from them (not recorded which). The receptors shown here come from an adult woman who had mild COVID-19 (a few samples of this study predate the infection). Cell type and time point are not known. Each CDR3 is given with its conserved first and last residue. D genes are given only for firm matches. Some rows have no size entry. The others give once, few or many, or a class for an expanded clone.

TRBV5-1	.	TRBJ1-2	TRBD1	TGCGCCAGCAGCGTGCGACAGGGGTCTGGCTACACCTTC	CASSVRQGSGYTF
TRBV20-1	few	TRBJ1-1	.	TGCAGTGCTACCAAGCCAGGACGGGCCGGCGGAACTGAAGCTTTCTTT	CSATKPGRAGGTEAFF
TRBV12-3/TRBV12-4	.	TRBJ2-1	TRBD2	TGTGCCAGCAGTACCGGGACTAGCGGGAACAATGAGCAGTTCTTC	CASSTGTSGNNEQFF
TRBV19	few	TRBJ2-2	.	TGTGCCAGCGTCTCTCCGGGGTCGAACACCGGGGAGCTGTTTTTT	CASVSPGSNTGELFF
TRBV7-8	.	TRBJ1-1	.	TGTGCCAGCAGCCTCCGATTCCGGGACCGCGAGAACACTGAAGCTTTCTTT	CASSLRFRDRENTEAFF
TRBV6-5	many	TRBJ2-5	.	TGTGCCAGCTCGGGTACTGACCAAGAGACCCAGTACTTC	CASSGTDQETQYF
TRBV12-3/TRBV12-4	.	TRBJ1-4	.	TGTGCCAGCAGTTTCGGGGCCTTGAATGAAAAACTGTTTTTT	CASSFGALNEKLFF
TRBV5-1	.	TRBJ2-3	.	TGCGCCAGCAGTGCACAGGGTCGGTCGGCAGATACGCAGTATTTT	CASSAQGRSADTQYF
TRBV9	few	TRBJ1-1	.	TGTGCCAGCAGCGTACGGGCAGGAAACACTGAAGCTTTCTTT	CASSVRAGNTEAFF
TRBV7-9	.	TRBJ2-7	.	TGTGCCAGCAGCCGGACGAGCCAAGCCTACGAGCAGTACTTC	CASSRTSQAYEQYF
TRBV11-2	few	TRBJ2-7	.	TGTGCCAGCAGCTTCCCGGGACTTAACTACGAGCAGTACTTC	CASSFPGLNYEQYF
TRBV11-2	.	TRBJ1-1	.	TGTGCCAGCAGAAAACCGGGGAGAAACACTGAAGCTTTCTTT	CASRKPGRNTEAFF
TRBV7-7	few	TRBJ2-5	.	TGTGCCAGCAGCCGGGACATAAGGAATGGGGGGACCCAGTACTTC	CASSRDIRNGGTQYF
TRBV5-1	few	TRBJ2-1	TRBD2	TGCGCCAGCAGCTTAACTAGCGGGAGTGGAGATGAGCAGTTCTTC	CASSLTSGSGDEQFF
TRBV6-5	.	TRBJ1-2	.	TGTGCCAGCAGACCGACATTCGCCTATGGCTACACCTTC	CASRPTFAYGYTF
TRBV15	few	TRBJ2-7	.	TGTGCCTCAGGGGCGCGACACGAGCAGTACTTC	CASGARHEQYF
TRBV13	few	TRBJ1-2	TRBD1	TGTGCCAGCAGAATGACAGGGGCCCTGGTGGGCTACACCTTC	CASRMTGALVGYTF
TRBV5-1	.	TRBJ2-5	TRBD2	TGCGCCAGCACCCGGGGGAGCGGGAGGTACCAAGAGACCCAGTACTTC	CASTRGSGRYQETQYF
TRBV20-1	many	TRBJ2-7	.	TGCAGTGCCTTCCAGGACAGAGACTCCTACGAGCAGTACTTC	CSAFQDRDSYEQYF
TRBV7-9	.	TRBJ2-1	TRBD2	TGTGCCAGCAGCTTGAGGCTAGCGGGGACACTTACCTACAATGAGCAGTTCTTC	CASSLRLAGTLTYNEQFF
TRBV7-3	few	TRBJ2-1	TRBD2	TGTGCCAGCAGCGAGGGACTAGGGGGGGCCAATGAGCAGTTCTTC	CASSEGLGGANEQFF
TRBV3-1	few	TRBJ2-1	TRBD2	TGTGCCAGCAGCCTCGGACTAGCGGGCTTGAGCTCCTACAATGAGCAGTTCTTC	CASSLGLAGLSSYNEQFF
TRBV15	.	TRBJ1-1	.	TGTGCCACCAGCAGAGCGAACGATGAAGCTTTCTTT	CATSRANDEAFF
TRBV6-6	.	TRBJ1-5	.	TGTGCCAGCACCTTGGACCGCACGCTCGGCAATCAGCCCCAGCATTTT	CASTLDRTLGNQPQHF
TRBV2	.	TRBJ2-2	.	TGTGCCAGCAGTGAGTCATCGACCGGGGAGCTGTTTTTT	CASSESSTGELFF
TRBV6-2/TRBV6-3	many	TRBJ1-1	TRBD1	TGTGCCAGCAGTCCCCGGGACAGGTTGATAAAATCAAACACTGAAGCTTTCTTT	CASSPRDRLIKSNTEAFF
TRBV6-1	few	TRBJ1-1	TRBD1	TGTGCCAGCAGGCAATTCAACAGGGGGGACACTGAAGCTTTCTTT	CASRQFNRGDTEAFF
TRBV4-2	few	TRBJ2-3	TRBD2	TGTGCCAGCAGCCAAGTAGCGGGAGATGGGACAGATACGCAGTATTTT	CASSQVAGDGTDTQYF
TRBV4-1	few	TRBJ2-7	.	TGCGCCAGCAGCCAACACCCCCGGGGGGCGCTTGAGCAGTACTTC	CASSQHPRGALEQYF
TRBV5-6	once	TRBJ1-6	.	TGTGCCAGCAGCTTGGAGGGATATAATTCACCCCTCCACTTT	CASSLEGYNSPLHF
TRBV6-2/TRBV6-3	few	TRBJ1-2	TRBD1	TGTGCCAGCAGCCACCGGGACAGGGGGCGAGATGGCTACACCTTC	CASSHRDRGRDGYTF
TRBV25-1	.	TRBJ2-7	TRBD2	TGTGCCAGCAGTGAATGGGTCGGGGGGGTCTACGAGCAGTACTTC	CASSEWVGGVYEQYF
TRBV7-9	.	TRBJ1-2	.	TGTGCCAGCAGCCTAACCTTCGTCGGCTATGGCTACACCTTC	CASSLTFVGYGYTF
TRBV19	.	TRBJ2-1	.	TGTGCCAGTAGTATATACACAGGTCATGGTGAGCAGTTCTTC	CASSIYTGHGEQFF
TRBV12-3/TRBV12-4	.	TRBJ1-1	.	TGTGCCAGCAGCGCAGGGAGGGTGAACACTGAAGCTTTCTTT	CASSAGRVNTEAFF
TRBV6-1	few	TRBJ1-5	.	TGTGCCAGCGCCCAGACAGATTATAGCAATCAGCCCCAGCATTTT	CASAQTDYSNQPQHF